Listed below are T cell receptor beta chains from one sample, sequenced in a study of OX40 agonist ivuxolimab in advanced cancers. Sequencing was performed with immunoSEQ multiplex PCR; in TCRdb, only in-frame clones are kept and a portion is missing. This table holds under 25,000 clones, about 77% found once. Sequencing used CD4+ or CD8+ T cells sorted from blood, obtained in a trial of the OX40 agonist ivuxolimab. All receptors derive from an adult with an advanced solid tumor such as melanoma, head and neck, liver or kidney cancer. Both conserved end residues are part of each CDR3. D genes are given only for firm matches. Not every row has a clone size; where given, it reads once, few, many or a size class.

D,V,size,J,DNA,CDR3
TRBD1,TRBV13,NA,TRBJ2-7,TGTGCCAGCAGCTTAGCCCGACAGGGGGCCTACGAGCAGTACTTC,CASSLARQGAYEQYF
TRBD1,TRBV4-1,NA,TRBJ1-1,TGTGCCAGCAGCCAAGATAGGACAGGGTGGAACACTGAAGCTTTCTTT,CASSQDRTGWNTEAFF
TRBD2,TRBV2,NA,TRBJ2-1,TGTGCCAGCAGTGACGCACTGGCCGGGAGGGCCGACAATGAGCAGTTCTTC,CASSDALAGRADNEQFF
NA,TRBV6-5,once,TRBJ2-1,TGTGCCAGCAGCATCCGACTAGGCGAGCAGTTCTTC,CASSIRLGEQFF
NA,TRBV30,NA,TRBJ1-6,TGTGCCTGGAGTGAACAGGCAGATAATTCACCCCTCCACTTT,CAWSEQADNSPLHF
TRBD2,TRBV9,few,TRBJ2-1,TGTGCCAGCAGCTCCCGGGGACTAGCGGTCAACAATGAGCAGTTCTTC,CASSSRGLAVNNEQFF
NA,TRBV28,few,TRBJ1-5,TGTGCCAGCAGTTTAATTATCCAAGCGGATCAGCCCCAGCATTTT,CASSLIIQADQPQHF
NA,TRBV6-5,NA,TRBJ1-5,TGTGCCAGCAGTTACGATCCTTTGGGAGGCCAGCCCCAGCATTTT,CASSYDPLGGQPQHF
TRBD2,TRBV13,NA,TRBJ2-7,TGTGCCAGCAGCTTAGAGACGGGAGCGGGATACTTC,CASSLETGAGYF
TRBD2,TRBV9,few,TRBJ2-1,TGTGCCAGCAGTACGGGGGGAGGGCCGCCCCACAATGAGCAGTTCTTC,CASSTGGGPPHNEQFF
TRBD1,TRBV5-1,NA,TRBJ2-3,TGCGCCAGCAGCTTGGTGCCACAGGGGTCTATGGGAGATACGCAGTATTTT,CASSLVPQGSMGDTQYF
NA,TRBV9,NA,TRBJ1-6,TGTGCCAGCAGCGTTGAAGGGGGTGGTTCACCCCTCCACTTT,CASSVEGGGSPLHF
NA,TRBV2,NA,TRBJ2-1,TGTGCCAGCAGTGATCAGGGGAAGCTTTACAATGAGCAGTTCTTC,CASSDQGKLYNEQFF
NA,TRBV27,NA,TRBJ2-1,TGTGCCAGCAGTTTAGGCTCGGTTGATAATGAGCAGTTCTTC,CASSLGSVDNEQFF
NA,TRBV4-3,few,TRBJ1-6,TGCGCCAGCAGCCAAGAGAGGGACGGTTCCTATAATTCACCCCTCCACTTT,CASSQERDGSYNSPLHF
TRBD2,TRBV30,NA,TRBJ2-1,TGTGCCTGGAGTGTCTTAGCGGGTACCAATGAGCAGTTCTTC,CAWSVLAGTNEQFF
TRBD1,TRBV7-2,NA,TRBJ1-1,TGTGCCAGCAGCCCTAGACAGGGGGCGCAGGACACTGAAGCTTTCTTT,CASSPRQGAQDTEAFF
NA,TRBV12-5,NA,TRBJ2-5,TGTGCTAGTGGTAATACAAGGGGGGGTCAAGAGACCCAGTACTTC,CASGNTRGGQETQYF
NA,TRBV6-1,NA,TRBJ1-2,TGTGCCAGCAGTGAGTTTGGGTCAGATTATGGCTACACCTTC,CASSEFGSDYGYTF
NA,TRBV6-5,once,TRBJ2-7,TGTGCCAGCAGTTCAGGACCGTACGAGGAGTACTTC,CASSSGPYEEYF
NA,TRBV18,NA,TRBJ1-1,TGTGCCAGCTCACGGGCGGGGTCCCCCGGTTTAGTTGAAGCTTTCTTT,CASSRAGSPGLVEAFF
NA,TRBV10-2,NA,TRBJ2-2,TGCGCCAGCAGTGAAGGGGGGGAGCTGTTTTTT,CASSEGGELFF
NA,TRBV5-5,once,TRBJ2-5,TGTGCCAGCAGCTTAGTACACCAAGAGACCCAGTACTTC,CASSLVHQETQYF
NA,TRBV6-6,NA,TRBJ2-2,TGTGCCAGCAGTCCCCCCGGGGAGCTGTTTTTT,CASSPPGELFF
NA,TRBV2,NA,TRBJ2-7,TGTGCCAGCAGGGCCGTCTCCTACGAGCAGTACTTC,CASRAVSYEQYF
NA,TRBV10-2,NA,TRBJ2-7,TGCGCCAGCAGTGACGGTTACGAGCAGTACTTC,CASSDGYEQYF
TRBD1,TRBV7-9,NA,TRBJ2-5,TGTGCCAGCAGCTGGGAGAAAGCCACAGGGGTTGGAGAGACCCAGTACTTC,CASSWEKATGVGETQYF
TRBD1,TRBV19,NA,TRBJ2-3,TGTGCCAGTAGTACCACCGGGACAGGGAGCGATACGCAGTATTTT,CASSTTGTGSDTQYF
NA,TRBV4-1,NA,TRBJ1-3,TGCGCCAGCAGCCAACCGACGGAAGGAAACACCATATATTTT,CASSQPTEGNTIYF
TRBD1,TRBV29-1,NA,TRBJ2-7,TGCAGCGGCCTACACCCGACAGGGCACGAGCAGTACTTC,CSGLHPTGHEQYF
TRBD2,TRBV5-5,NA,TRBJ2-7,TGTGCCAGCAGCTTGAGCGGGAGCTCAACCTACGAGCAGTACTTC,CASSLSGSSTYEQYF
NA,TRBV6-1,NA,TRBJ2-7,TGTGCCAGCAGGAGGGAGGTGGAGCCGGACGAGCAGTACTTC,CASRREVEPDEQYF
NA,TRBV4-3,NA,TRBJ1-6,TGCGCCAGCAGCCAAGGTGGGTTTGGGGCGTATTCACCCCTCCACTTT,CASSQGGFGAYSPLHF
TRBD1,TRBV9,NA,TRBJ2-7,TGTGCCAGCAGCGTTGCCGGGACAGGGTTCAACGAGCAGTACTTC,CASSVAGTGFNEQYF
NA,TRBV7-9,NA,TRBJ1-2,TGTGCCAGCAGCTTGCTCTTGGCGAATGCTGGCTACACCTTC,CASSLLLANAGYTF
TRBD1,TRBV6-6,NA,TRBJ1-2,TGTGCCAGCAGTTACGCAGGGGGGTACTATGGCTACACCTTC,CASSYAGGYYGYTF
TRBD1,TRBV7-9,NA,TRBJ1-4,TGTGCCAGCAGCCAGACAGGGGAGAATGAAAAACTGTTTTTT,CASSQTGENEKLFF
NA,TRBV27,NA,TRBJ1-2,TGTGCCAGCAGTCCGAACCAGGGACTCCCTGATGGCTACACCTTC,CASSPNQGLPDGYTF
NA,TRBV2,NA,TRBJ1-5,TGTGCCAGCAACGCGGGAGCTTACGGGAATCAGCCCCAGCATTTT,CASNAGAYGNQPQHF
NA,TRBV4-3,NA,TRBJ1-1,TGCGCCAGCAGCTTGGCCCTCAACACTGAAGCTTTCTTT,CASSLALNTEAFF
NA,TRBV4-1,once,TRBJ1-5,TGCGCCAGCAGCCCACTAGGGGTCGGGGGCAATCAGCCCCAGCATTTT,CASSPLGVGGNQPQHF
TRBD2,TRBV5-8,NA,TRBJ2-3,TGTGCCAGCAGCTTGGTTTCTAGCGGGAGTACAGATACGCAGTATTTT,CASSLVSSGSTDTQYF
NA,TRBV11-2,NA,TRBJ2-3,TGTGCCAGCAGCAGCGGTCGGTTATCCCGGGCAGATACGCAGTATTTT,CASSSGRLSRADTQYF
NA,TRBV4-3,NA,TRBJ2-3,TGCGCCAGCAGCCAAGGCTTAGATACGCAGTATTTT,CASSQGLDTQYF
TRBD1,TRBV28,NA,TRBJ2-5,TGTGCCAGCGCGTGGACAGGCCAAGAGACCCAGTACTTC,CASAWTGQETQYF
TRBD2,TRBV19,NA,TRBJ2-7,TGTGCCAGTAGGGGAGGGGAGCGCTACGAGCAGTACTTC,CASRGGERYEQYF
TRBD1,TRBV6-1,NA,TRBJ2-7,TGTGCCAGCAGTGACCAGGGGGCAGGCACCTACGAGCAGTACTTC,CASSDQGAGTYEQYF
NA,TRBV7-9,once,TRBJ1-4,TGTGCCAGCAGCCCAGGGACACTTTCAGATGAAAAACTGTTTTTT,CASSPGTLSDEKLFF
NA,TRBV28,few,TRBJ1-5,TGTGCCAGCAGTTTATCTGTGGGGAAACAGCCCCAGCATTTT,CASSLSVGKQPQHF
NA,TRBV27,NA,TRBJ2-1,TGTGCCAGCAGTTTATCATCGGGAAGGACCTACAATGAGCAGTTCTTC,CASSLSSGRTYNEQFF
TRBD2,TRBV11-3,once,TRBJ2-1,TGTGCCAGCAGCTCCCGGACTAGCGGGAGTTATAATGAGCAGTTCTTC,CASSSRTSGSYNEQFF
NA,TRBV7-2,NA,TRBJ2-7,TGTGCCAGCAGCTTAGCCTTGGGGATTGGCCACGAGCAGTACTTC,CASSLALGIGHEQYF
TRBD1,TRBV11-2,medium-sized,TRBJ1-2,TGTGCCAGCAGCTCGTCTCCGGGACAGGGCATGAACTATGGCTACACCTTC,CASSSSPGQGMNYGYTF
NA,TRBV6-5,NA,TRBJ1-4,TGTGCCAGCAGTTACTCTTCGCTCGGAAAACTGTTTTTT,CASSYSSLGKLFF